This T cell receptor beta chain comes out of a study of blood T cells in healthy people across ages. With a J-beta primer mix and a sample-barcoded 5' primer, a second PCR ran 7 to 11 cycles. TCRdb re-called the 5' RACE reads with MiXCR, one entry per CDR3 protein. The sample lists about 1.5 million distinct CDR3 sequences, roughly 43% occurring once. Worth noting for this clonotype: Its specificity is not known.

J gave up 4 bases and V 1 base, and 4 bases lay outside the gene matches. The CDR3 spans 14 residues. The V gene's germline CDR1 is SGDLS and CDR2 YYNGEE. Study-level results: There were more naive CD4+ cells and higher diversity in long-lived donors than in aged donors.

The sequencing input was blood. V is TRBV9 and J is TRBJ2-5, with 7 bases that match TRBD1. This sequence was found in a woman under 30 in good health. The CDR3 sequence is CASSVRGLGETQYF. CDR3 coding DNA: TGTGCCAGCAGCGTAAGGGGGCTTGGAGAGACCCAGTACTTC.